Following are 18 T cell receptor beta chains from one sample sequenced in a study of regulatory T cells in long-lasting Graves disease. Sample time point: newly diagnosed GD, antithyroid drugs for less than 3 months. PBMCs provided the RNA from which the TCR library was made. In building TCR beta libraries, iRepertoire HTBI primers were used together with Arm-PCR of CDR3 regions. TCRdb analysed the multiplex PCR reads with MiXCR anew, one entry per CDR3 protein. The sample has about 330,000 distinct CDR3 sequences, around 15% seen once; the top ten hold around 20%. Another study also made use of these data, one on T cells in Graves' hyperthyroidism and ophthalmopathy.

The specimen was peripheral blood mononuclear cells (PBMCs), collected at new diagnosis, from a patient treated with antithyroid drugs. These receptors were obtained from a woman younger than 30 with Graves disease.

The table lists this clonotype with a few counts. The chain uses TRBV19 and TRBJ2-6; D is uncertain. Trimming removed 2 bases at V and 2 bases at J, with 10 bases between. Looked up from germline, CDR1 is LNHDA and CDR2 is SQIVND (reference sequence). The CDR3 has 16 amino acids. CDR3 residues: CASSILRSAGANVLTF. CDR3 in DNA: TGTGCCAGTAGTATACTCCGGTCGGCTGGGGCCAACGTCCTGACTTTC.

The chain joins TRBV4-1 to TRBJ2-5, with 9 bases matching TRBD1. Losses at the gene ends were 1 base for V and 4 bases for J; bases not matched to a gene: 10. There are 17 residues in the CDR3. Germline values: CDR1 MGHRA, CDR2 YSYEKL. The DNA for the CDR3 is TGCGCCAGCAGCCAAGCCGGGCCCAGGGACAGGGCAGAGACCCAGTACTTC. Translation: CASSQAGPRDRAETQYF.

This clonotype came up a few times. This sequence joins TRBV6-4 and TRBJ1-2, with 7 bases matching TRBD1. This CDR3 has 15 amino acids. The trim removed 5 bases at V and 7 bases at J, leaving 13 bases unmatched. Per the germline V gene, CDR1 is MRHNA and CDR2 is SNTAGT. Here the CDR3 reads CASSRTGRTFSGYTF. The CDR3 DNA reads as TGTGCCAGCAGTCGGACAGGCCGGACGTTTAGTGGCTACACCTTC.

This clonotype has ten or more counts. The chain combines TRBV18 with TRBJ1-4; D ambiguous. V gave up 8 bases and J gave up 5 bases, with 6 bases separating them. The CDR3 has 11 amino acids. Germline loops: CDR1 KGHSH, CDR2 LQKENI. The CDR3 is CASSSNEKLFF. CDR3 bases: TGTGCCAGCAGCTCGAATGAAAAACTGTTTTTT. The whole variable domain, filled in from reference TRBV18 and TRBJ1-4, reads NAGVMQNPRHLVRRRGQEARLRCSPMKGHSHVYWYRQLPEEGLKFMVYLQKENIIDESGMPKERFSAEFPKEGPSILRIQQVVRGDSAAYFCASSSNEKLFFGSGTQLSVL.

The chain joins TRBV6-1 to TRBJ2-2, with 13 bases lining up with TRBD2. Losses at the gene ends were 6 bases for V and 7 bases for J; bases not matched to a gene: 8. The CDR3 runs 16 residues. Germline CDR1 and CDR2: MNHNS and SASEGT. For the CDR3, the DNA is TGTGCCAGCAGGACCGGACTAGCGGGAGACCTCGGGGAGCTGTTTTTT. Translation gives CASRTGLAGDLGELFF.

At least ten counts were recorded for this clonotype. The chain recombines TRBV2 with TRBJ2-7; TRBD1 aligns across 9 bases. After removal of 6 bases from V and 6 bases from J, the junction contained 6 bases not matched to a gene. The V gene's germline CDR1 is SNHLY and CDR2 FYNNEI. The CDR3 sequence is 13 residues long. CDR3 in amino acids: CASRQGARLEQYF. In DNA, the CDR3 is TGTGCCAGCAGACAGGGGGCGCGGCTCGAGCAGTACTTC.

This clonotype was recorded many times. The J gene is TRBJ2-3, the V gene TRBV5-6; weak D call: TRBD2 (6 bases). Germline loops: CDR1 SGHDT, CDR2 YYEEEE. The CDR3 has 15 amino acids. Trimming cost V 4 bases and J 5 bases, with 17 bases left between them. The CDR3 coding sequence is TGTGCCAGCAGCACAAACCGGGACTCGCGAGATACGCAGTATTTT. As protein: CASSTNRDSRDTQYF. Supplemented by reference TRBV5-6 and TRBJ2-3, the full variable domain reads DAGVTQSPTHLIKTRGQQVTLRCSPKSGHDTVSWYQQALGQGPQFIFQYYEEEERQRGNFPDRFSGHQFPNYSSELNVNALLLGDSALYLCASSTNRDSRDTQYFGPGTRLTVL.

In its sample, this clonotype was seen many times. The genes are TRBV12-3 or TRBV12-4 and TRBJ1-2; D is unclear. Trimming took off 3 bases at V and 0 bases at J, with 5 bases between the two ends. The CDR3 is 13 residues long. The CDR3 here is CASSFRANYGYTF. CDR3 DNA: TGTGCCAGCAGTTTTAGAGCTAACTATGGCTACACCTTC.

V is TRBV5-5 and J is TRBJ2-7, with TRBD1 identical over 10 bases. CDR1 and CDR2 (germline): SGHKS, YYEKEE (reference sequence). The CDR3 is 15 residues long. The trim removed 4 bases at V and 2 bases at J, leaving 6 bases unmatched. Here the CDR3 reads CASSHAGQGPYEQYF. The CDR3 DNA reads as TGTGCCAGCAGCCACGCGGGACAGGGGCCCTACGAGCAGTACTTC.

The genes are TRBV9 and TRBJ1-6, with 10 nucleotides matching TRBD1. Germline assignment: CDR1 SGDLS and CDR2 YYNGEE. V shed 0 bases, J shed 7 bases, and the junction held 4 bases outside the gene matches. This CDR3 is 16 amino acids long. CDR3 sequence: CASSVEGTGDNSPLHF. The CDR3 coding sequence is TGTGCCAGCAGCGTAGAGGGGACAGGGGACAATTCACCCCTCCACTTT.

CDR3 in amino acids: CASDRGSRTGELFF. DNA for the CDR3: TGTGCCAGCGATCGGGGGAGCCGGACCGGGGAGCTGTTTTTT. The chain combines TRBV7-9 with TRBJ2-2; D perhaps matches TRBD2 (6 bases). The CDR3 spans 14 residues. Per the germline V gene, CDR1 is SEHNR and CDR2 is FQNEAQ (reference sequence). V dropped 8 bases and J dropped 5 bases, with 15 bases sitting between them.

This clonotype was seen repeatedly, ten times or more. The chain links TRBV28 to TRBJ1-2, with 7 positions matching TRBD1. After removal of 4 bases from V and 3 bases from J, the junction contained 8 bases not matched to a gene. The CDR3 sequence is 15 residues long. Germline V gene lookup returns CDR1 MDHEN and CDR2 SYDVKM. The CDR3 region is CASSSSMDRYYGYTF. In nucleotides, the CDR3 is TGTGCCAGCAGTTCCTCAATGGACAGGTACTATGGCTACACCTTC.

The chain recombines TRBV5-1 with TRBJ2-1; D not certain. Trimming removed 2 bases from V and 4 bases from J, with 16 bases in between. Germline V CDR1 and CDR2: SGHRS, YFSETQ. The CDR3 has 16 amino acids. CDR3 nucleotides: TGCGCCAGCAGCTTACCCGGAAGTACAGCTTACAATGAGCAGTTCTTC. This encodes CASSLPGSTAYNEQFF. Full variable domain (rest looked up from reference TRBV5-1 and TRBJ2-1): KAGVTQTPRYLIKTRGQQVTLSCSPISGHRSVSWYQQTPGQGLQFLFEYFSETQRNKGNFPGRFSGRQFSNSRSEMNVSTLELGDSALYLCASSLPGSTAYNEQFFGPGTRLTVL.

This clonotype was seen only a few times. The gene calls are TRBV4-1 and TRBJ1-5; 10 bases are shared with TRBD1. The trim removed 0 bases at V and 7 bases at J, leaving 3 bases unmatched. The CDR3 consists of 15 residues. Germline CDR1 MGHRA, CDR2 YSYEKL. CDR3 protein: CASSQDRTGGQPQHF. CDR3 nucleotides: TGCGCCAGCAGCCAAGATCGGACAGGGGGGCAGCCCCAGCATTTT.

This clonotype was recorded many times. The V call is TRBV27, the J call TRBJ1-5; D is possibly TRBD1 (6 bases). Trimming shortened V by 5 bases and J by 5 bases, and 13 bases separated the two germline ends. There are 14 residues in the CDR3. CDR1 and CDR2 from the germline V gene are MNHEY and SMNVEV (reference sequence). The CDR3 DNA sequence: TGTGCCAGCAGTGGGTCAGGGGCCTATCAGCCCCAGCATTTT. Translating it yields CASSGSGAYQPQHF.

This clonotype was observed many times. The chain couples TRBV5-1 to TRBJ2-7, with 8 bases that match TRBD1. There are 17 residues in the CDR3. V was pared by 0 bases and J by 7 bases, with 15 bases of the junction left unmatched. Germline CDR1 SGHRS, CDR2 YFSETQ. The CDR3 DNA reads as TGCGCCAGCAGCTTGGAACCCCCCGGGACAGGACCAGGAGAGCAGTACTTC. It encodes CASSLEPPGTGPGEQYF.

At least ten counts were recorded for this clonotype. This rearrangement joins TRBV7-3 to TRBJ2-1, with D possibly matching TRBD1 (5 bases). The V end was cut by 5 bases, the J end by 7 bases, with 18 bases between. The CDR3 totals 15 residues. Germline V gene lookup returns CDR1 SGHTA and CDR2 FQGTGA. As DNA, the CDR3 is TGTGCCAGCAGCACAGGACGGTCTTCACTTAATGAGCAGTTCTTC. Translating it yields CASSTGRSSLNEQFF.

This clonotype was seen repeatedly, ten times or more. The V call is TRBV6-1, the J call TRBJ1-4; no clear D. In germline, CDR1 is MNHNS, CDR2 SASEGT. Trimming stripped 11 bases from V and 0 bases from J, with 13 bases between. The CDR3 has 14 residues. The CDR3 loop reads CAHKGTSTNEKLFF. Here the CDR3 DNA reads TGTGCCCACAAAGGAACCTCAACTAATGAAAAACTGTTTTTT.